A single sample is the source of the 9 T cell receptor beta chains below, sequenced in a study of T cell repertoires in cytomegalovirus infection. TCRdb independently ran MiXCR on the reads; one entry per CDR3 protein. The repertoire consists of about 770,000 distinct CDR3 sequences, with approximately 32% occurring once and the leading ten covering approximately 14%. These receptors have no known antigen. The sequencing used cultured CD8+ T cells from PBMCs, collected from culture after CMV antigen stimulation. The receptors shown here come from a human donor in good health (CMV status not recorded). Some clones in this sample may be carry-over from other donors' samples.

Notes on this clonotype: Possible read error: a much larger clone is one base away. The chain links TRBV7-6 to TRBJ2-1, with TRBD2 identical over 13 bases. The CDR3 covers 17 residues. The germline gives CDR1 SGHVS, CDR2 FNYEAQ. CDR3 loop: CACSLALAGGLYNEQFF. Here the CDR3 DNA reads TGTGCCTGCAGCTTAGCACTAGCGGGGGGGCTCTACAATGAGCAGTTCTTC.

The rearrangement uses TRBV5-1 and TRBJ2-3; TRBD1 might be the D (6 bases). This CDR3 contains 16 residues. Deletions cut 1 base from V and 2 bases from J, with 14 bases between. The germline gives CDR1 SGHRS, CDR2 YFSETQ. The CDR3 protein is CASSLRTATLTDTQYF. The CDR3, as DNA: TGCGCCAGCAGCTTGAGGACAGCCACACTCACAGATACGCAGTATTTT.

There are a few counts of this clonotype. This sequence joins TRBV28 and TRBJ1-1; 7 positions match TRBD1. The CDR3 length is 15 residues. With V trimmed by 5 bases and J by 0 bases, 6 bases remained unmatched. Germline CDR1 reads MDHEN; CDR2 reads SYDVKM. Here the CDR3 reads CASSQRQGLNTEAFF. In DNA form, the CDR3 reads TGTGCCAGCAGTCAACGACAGGGCCTGAACACTGAAGCTTTCTTT.

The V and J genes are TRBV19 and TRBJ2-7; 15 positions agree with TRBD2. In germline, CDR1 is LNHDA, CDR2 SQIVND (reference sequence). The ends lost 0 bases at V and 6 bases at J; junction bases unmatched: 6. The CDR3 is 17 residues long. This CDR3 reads CASSIDWTSGGDREQYF. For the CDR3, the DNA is TGTGCCAGTAGTATAGACTGGACTAGCGGGGGGGATCGCGAGCAGTACTTC.

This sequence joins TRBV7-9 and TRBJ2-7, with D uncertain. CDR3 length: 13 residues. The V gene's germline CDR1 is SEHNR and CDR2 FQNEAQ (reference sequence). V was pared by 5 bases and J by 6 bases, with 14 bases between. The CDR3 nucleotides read TGTGCCAGCAGCCCCTCGGCCCAGCTCGAGCAGTACGTC. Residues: CASSPSAQLEQYV.

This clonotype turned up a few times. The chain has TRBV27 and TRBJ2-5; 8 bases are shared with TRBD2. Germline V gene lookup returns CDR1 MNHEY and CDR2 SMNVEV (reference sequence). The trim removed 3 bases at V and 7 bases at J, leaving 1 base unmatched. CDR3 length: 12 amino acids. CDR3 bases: TGTGCCAGCAGTTTCGGGGGGGCGACCCAGTACTTC. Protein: CASSFGGATQYF.

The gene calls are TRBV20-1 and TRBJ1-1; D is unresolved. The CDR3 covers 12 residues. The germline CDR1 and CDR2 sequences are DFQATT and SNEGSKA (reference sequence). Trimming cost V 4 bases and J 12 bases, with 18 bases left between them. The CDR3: CSATMGGAVTFF. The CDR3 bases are TGCAGTGCTACGATGGGCGGTGCCGTGACTTTCTTT.

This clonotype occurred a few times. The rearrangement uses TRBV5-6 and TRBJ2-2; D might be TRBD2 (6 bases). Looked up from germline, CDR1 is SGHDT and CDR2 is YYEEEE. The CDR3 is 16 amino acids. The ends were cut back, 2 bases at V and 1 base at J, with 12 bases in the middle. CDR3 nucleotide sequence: TGTGCCAGCAGCTTTGTTTGGCGGGAGAACACCGGGGAGCTGTTTTTT. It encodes CASSFVWRENTGELFF.

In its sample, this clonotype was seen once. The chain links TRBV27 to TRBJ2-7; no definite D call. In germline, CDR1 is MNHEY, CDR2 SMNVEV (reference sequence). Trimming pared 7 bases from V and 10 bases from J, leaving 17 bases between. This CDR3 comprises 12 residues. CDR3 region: CASTSPSGSQYF. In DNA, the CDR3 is TGTGCCAGCACCTCACCAAGTGGCAGTCAGTACTTC.